The 18 T cell receptor beta chains reported below all come from one sample, sequenced in a study of graft-versus-host responses after intestinal transplantation. The protocol was immunoSEQ multiplex PCR, while the TCRdb copy is restricted to in-frame clones and leaves out a portion. The sample has tens of thousands of clones, around 92% seen once. These TCRs' antigens remain unknown. The sequences come from unstimulated CD8+ T cells sorted from spleen or lymph node cells, collected before intestinal transplant. Receptor source: a human donor who received an intestinal transplant.

V usage is TRBV6-5 and J usage is TRBJ2-7, with TRBD1 as a possible D gene (5 bases). Germline V gives CDR1 MNHEY, CDR2 SVGAGI. The CDR3 contains 14 residues. Trimming shortened V by 10 bases and J by 3 bases, and 19 bases separated the two germline ends. The CDR3 region has the DNA TGTGCCACTCGCCCCTACAGGACCGGCTACGAGCAGTACTTC. It translates to CATRPYRTGYEQYF.

This sequence joins TRBV7-9 and TRBJ1-1, with 9 positions matching TRBD1. The germline V gene has CDR1 SEHNR and CDR2 FQNEAQ (reference sequence). This CDR3 comprises 17 residues. V was clipped by 5 bases and J by 1 base; unmatched bases: 11. CDR3 nucleotide sequence: TGTGCCAGCAGCGCAAACCGAGGGACAGGGAAGAACACTGAAGCTTTCTTT. Residues: CASSANRGTGKNTEAFF.

This sequence joins TRBV9 and TRBJ1-1, with 9 nucleotides matching TRBD1. The germline V gene encodes CDR1 SGDLS and CDR2 YYNGEE. The CDR3 contains 15 residues. V lost 4 bases, J lost 4 bases, and 8 bases stayed unmatched. The CDR3 sequence is CASSPRDREVTEAFF. The CDR3 region has the DNA TGTGCCAGCAGCCCCCGGGACAGGGAGGTCACTGAAGCTTTCTTT. The full variable domain, completed using reference TRBV9 and TRBJ1-1, is DSGVTQTPKHLITATGQRVTLRCSPRSGDLSVYWYQQSLDQGLQFLIQYYNGEERAKGNILERFSAQQFPDLHSELNLSSLELGDSALYFCASSPRDREVTEAFFGQGTRLTVV.

The chain links TRBV27 to TRBJ1-4; tentative D call: TRBD1 (6 bases). CDR1 MNHEY and CDR2 SMNVEV come from the germline V gene (reference sequence). This CDR3 is built from 14 residues. Trimming took 6 bases from V and 0 from J, leaving 8 bases between them. The CDR3 region has the DNA TGTGCCAGCAGGACAGGCGCAACTAATGAAAAACTGTTTTTT. This encodes CASRTGATNEKLFF.

The rearrangement links TRBV4-1 to TRBJ1-2; 7 bases are a match to TRBD1. The CDR3 sequence is 18 residues long. The J segment lost 1 base and the V segment lost 2 bases, leaving 13 bases of the junction unmatched. Germline values: CDR1 MGHRA, CDR2 YSYEKL. The CDR3 region is CASSQTRSDNRGNYGYTF. The CDR3 DNA sequence: TGCGCCAGCAGCCAAACCCGATCGGACAACAGGGGTAACTATGGCTACACCTTC.

In nucleotides, the CDR3 is TGTGCCAGCAGCCAAGTGACAGGGAGTAACTCCTACGAGCAGTACTTC. Its translation: CASSQVTGSNSYEQYF. The chain links TRBV7-9 to TRBJ2-7; 7 bases map to TRBD1. Germline-derived CDR1 and CDR2 are SEHNR and FQNEAQ (reference sequence). Trimming took 5 bases from V and 0 from J; bases not matched to a gene: 10. This CDR3 comprises 16 residues. Together with reference TRBV7-9 and TRBJ2-7, the CDR3 gives the full variable domain: DTGVSQNPRHKITKRGQNVTFRCDPISEHNRLYWYRQTLGQGPEFLTYFQNEAQLEKSRLLSDRFSAERPKGSFSTLEIQRTEQGDSAMYLCASSQVTGSNSYEQYFGPGTRLTVT.

This rearrangement joins TRBV4-1 to TRBJ2-1; unclear D gene. Germline loops: CDR1 MGHRA, CDR2 YSYEKL. The CDR3 has 15 residues. The V and J ends lost 0 bases and 7 bases respectively, with 13 bases between them. The CDR3 is CASSQEIPGQNEQFF. DNA for the CDR3: TGCGCCAGCAGCCAAGAGATCCCAGGTCAAAATGAGCAGTTCTTC.

The chain employs TRBV28 and TRBJ2-7; 10 positions match TRBD2. CDR1 and CDR2 (germline): MDHEN, SYDVKM. Unmatched junction bases numbered 11, after V lost 6 bases and J lost 0 bases. This CDR3 is 17 amino acids long. Here the CDR3 reads CASRVAGGGHGSYEQYF. The CDR3, as DNA: TGTGCCAGCAGGGTAGCGGGAGGTGGGCATGGCTCCTACGAGCAGTACTTC.

The rearrangement links TRBV4-1 to TRBJ2-7; 8 bases agree with TRBD1. The CDR3 is 15 residues long. From germline, CDR1 is MGHRA and CDR2 YSYEKL. V shed 4 bases, J shed 2 bases, and the junction held 7 bases outside the gene matches. CDR3 sequence reads: CASSPPTGGAYEQYF. CDR3 coding DNA: TGCGCCAGCAGCCCCCCCACAGGGGGAGCCTACGAGCAGTACTTC.

The chain has TRBV6-5 and TRBJ1-4; unclear D gene. Germline V lookup: CDR1 MNHEY, CDR2 SVGAGI. The length of the CDR3 is 15 residues. Trimming stripped 7 bases from V and 10 bases from J, with 22 bases between. CDR3 loop: CASTNPPVNSGKLFF. For the CDR3, the DNA is TGTGCCAGCACCAACCCCCCGGTAAATAGTGGAAAACTGTTTTTT.

The V gene is TRBV5-1, the J gene TRBJ2-7; 7 bases line up with TRBD1. The V and J ends lost 1 base and 2 bases, in that order; junction bases with no gene match: 3. Germline CDR1 SGHRS, CDR2 YFSETQ. The CDR3 extends over 14 amino acids. The CDR3 coding sequence is TGCGCCAGCAGCTTGACAGGGGAACCCTACGAGCAGTACTTC. Protein: CASSLTGEPYEQYF. Drawing the rest from reference TRBV5-1 and TRBJ2-7, the complete variable domain is KAGVTQTPRYLIKTRGQQVTLSCSPISGHRSVSWYQQTPGQGLQFLFEYFSETQRNKGNFPGRFSGRQFSNSRSEMNVSTLELGDSALYLCASSLTGEPYEQYFGPGTRLTVT.

This chain links TRBV27 with TRBJ2-3; 10 bases fit TRBD2. Trimming removed 3 bases from V and 1 base from J; junction bases left unmatched: 13. Germline V gene lookup returns CDR1 MNHEY and CDR2 SMNVEV (reference sequence). CDR3 length equals 19 residues. The CDR3 DNA is TGTGCCAGCAGTTTTTCCGGGACTAGCGAACCCTTTGGCACAGATACGCAGTATTTT. It specifies CASSFSGTSEPFGTDTQYF.

The chain employs TRBV10-3 and TRBJ2-2; D gene ambiguous. CDR3 size: 12 residues. Per germline, CDR1 ENHRY and CDR2 SYGVKD. V gave up 8 bases and J gave up 6 bases, with 10 bases separating them. In DNA, the CDR3 is TGTGCCATCTTACGTAGCTCCGGGGAGCTGTTTTTT. This gives the protein CAILRSSGELFF.

The chain is built from TRBV18 and TRBJ2-7; 9 nucleotides agree with TRBD2. This CDR3 contains 14 residues. CDR1 KGHSH and CDR2 LQKENI come from the germline V gene. With 2 bases clipped from V and 2 bases from J, the junction kept 1 base outside the gene matches. In DNA form, the CDR3 reads TGTGCCAGCTCACCAGCGGGAGGGACCTACGAGCAGTACTTC. Amino acids: CASSPAGGTYEQYF.

The chain recombines TRBV15 with TRBJ1-1, with TRBD1 as a possible D gene (5 bases). V lost 0 bases and J 0 bases, leaving 14 bases between the germline ends. Per the germline V gene, CDR1 is LNHNV and CDR2 is YYDKDF (reference sequence). The CDR3 covers 17 residues. The CDR3 region has the DNA TGTGCCACCAGCAGAGAAGGGAGCGGGGGGATGAACACTGAAGCTTTCTTT. As protein: CATSREGSGGMNTEAFF.

The chain combines TRBV5-3 with TRBJ2-7; no clear D gene. TRBV5-3 is designated an ORF whose function remains uncertain. Trimming took 3 bases from V and 2 from J, leaving 21 bases between them. The CDR3 sequence is 17 residues long. Written as DNA, the CDR3 is TGTGCCAGAAGCTCTTTCAGTCCCCCCCCGAACCCCTACGAGCAGTACTTC. Translation gives CARSSFSPPPNPYEQYF.

Here the CDR3 DNA reads TGTGCCAGCAGTGAAGAAGACCACAGGGGGTGGACTGAAGCTTTCTTT. Its protein product is CASSEEDHRGWTEAFF. The V and J genes are TRBV6-1 and TRBJ1-1, with 8 bases fitting TRBD1. The CDR3 is made up of 16 amino acids. J gave up 5 bases and V 1 base, and 9 bases lay outside the gene matches. Germline V gene sequence: CDR1 MNHNS, CDR2 SASEGT.

The chain has TRBV6-6 and TRBJ1-2; 8 positions agree with TRBD1. The germline V gene has CDR1 MNHNY and CDR2 SVGAGI (reference sequence). With V trimmed by 1 base and J by 8 bases, 12 bases remained unmatched. The CDR3 has 16 amino acids. The CDR3 loop is CASSYYMKDRARGYTF. In DNA, the CDR3 is TGTGCCAGCAGTTACTACATGAAGGACAGGGCTCGAGGCTACACCTTC.